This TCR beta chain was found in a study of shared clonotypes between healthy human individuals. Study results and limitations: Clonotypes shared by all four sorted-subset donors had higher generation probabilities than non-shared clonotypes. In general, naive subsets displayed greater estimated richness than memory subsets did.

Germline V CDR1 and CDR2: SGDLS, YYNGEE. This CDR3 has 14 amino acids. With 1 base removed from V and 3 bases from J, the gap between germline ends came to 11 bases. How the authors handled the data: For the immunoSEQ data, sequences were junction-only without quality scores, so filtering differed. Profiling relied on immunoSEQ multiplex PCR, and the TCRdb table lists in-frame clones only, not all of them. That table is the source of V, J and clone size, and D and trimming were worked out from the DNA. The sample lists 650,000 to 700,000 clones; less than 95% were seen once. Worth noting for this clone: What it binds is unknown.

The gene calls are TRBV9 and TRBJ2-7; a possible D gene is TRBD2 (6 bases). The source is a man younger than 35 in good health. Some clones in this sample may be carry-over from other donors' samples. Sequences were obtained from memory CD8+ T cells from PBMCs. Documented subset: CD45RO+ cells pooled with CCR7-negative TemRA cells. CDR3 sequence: CASSVSSGSYEQYF. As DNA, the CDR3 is TGTGCCAGCAGCGTATCTTCCGGGAGCTACGAGCAGTACTTC. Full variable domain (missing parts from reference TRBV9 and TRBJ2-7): DSGVTQTPKHLITATGQRVTLRCSPRSGDLSVYWYQQSLDQGLQFLIQYYNGEERAKGNILERFSAQQFPDLHSELNLSSLELGDSALYFCASSVSSGSYEQYFGPGTRLTVT.